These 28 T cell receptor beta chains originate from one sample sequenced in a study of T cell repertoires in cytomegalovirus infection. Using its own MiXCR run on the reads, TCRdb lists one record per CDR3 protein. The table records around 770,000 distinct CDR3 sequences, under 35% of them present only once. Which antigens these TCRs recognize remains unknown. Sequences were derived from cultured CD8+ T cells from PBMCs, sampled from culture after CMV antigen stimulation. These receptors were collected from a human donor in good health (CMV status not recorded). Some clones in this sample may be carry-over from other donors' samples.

The CDR3 reads CASSSGTGLIYGYTF. CDR3 bases: TGTGCCAGCAGCTCCGGGACAGGCCTTATCTATGGCTACACCTTC. The chain combines TRBV7-9 with TRBJ1-2; 8 bases fit TRBD1. The CDR3 sequence is 15 residues long. Losses at the gene ends were 4 bases for V and 4 bases for J; bases not matched to a gene: 8. The V gene's germline CDR1 is SEHNR and CDR2 FQNEAQ (reference sequence).

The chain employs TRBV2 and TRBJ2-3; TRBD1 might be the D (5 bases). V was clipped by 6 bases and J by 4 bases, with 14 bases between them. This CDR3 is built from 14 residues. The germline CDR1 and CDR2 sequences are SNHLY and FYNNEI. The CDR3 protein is CASRPGQGPDTQYF. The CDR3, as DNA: TGTGCCAGCAGACCCGGGCAGGGCCCAGATACGCAGTATTTT.

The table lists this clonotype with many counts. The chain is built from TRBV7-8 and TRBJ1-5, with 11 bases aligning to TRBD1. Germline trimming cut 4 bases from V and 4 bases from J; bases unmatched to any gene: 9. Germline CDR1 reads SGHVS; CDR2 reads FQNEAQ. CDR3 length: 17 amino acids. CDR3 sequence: CASSSPGQGDRNQPQHF. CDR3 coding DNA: TGTGCCAGCAGCTCCCCGGGACAGGGGGATCGAAATCAGCCCCAGCATTTT.

The CDR3 sequence is CASSQALAGLDTQYF. The CDR3 nucleotides are TGCGCCAGCAGCCAAGCTCTAGCGGGGTTGGATACGCAGTATTTT. The chain joins TRBV4-1 to TRBJ2-3; 9 bases map to TRBD2. CDR1 is MGHRA, CDR2 YSYEKL, per germline. The CDR3 is 15 residues long. The junction had 5 bases not matched to a gene; V was cut back by 1 base and J by 6 bases.

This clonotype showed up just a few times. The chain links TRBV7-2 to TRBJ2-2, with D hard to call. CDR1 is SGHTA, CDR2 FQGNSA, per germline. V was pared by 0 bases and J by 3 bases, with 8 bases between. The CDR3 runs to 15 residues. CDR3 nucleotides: TGTGCCAGCAGCTTAGCCAACGGGTACACCGGGGAGCTGTTTTTT. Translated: CASSLANGYTGELFF.

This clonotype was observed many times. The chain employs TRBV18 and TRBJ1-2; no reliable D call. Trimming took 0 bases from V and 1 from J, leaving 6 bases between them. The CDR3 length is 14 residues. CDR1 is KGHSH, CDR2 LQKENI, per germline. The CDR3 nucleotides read TGTGCCAGCTCACCACCCACGAATAACTATGGCTACACCTTC. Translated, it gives CASSPPTNNYGYTF.

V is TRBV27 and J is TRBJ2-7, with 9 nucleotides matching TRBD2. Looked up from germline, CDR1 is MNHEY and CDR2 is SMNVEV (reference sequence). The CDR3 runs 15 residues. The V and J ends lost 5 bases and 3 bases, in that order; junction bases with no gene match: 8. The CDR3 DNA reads TGTGCCAGCAGTAAAAGCGGGGGGCGGAACTACGAGCAGTACGTC. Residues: CASSKSGGRNYEQYV.

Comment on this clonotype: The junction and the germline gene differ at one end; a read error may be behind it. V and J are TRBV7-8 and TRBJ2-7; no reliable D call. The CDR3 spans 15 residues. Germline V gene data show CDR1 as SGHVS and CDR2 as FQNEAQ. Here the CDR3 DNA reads TGTGCCAGCAGCCGAACCGAGGCAGGCTCCTACGAGCTGTACTTC. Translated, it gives CASSRTEAGSYELYF.

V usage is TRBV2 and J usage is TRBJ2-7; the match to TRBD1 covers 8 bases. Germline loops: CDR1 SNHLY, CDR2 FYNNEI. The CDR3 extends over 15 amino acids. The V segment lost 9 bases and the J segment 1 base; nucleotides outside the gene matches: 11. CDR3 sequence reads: CASPKGQVGSYEQYF. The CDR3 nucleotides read TGTGCCAGTCCGAAGGGACAGGTGGGTTCCTACGAGCAGTACTTC.

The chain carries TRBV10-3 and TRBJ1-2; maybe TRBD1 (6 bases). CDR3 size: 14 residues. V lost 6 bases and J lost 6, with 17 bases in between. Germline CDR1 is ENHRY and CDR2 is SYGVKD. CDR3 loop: CAIRRKQGVNGYTF. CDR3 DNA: TGTGCCATCAGGAGGAAACAGGGCGTAAATGGCTACACCTTC.

CDR3 protein: CASSESQGLNTEAFF. DNA of the CDR3: TGTGCCAGCAGCGAATCCCAGGGGCTGAACACTGAAGCTTTCTTT. The J gene is TRBJ1-1, the V gene TRBV13, with a tentative D call TRBD1 (6 bases). The CDR3 is made up of 15 amino acids. Germline V gene sequence: CDR1 PRHDT, CDR2 FYEKMQ (reference sequence). V lost 5 bases to trimming and J lost 0 bases, with 13 bases between them. The complete variable domain, with remaining parts taken from reference TRBV13 and TRBJ1-1, reads AAGVIQSPRHLIKEKRETATLKCYPIPRHDTVYWYQQGPGQDPQFLISFYEKMQSDKGSIPDRFSAQQFSDYHSELNMSSLELGDSALYFCASSESQGLNTEAFFGQGTRLTVV.

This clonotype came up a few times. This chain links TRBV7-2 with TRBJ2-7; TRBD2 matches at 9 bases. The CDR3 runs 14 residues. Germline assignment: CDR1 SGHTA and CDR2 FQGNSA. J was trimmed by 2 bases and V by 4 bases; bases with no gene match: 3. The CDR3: CASSSRGGPYEQYV. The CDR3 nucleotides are TGTGCCAGCAGCTCGCGGGGGGGTCCCTACGAGCAGTACGTC.

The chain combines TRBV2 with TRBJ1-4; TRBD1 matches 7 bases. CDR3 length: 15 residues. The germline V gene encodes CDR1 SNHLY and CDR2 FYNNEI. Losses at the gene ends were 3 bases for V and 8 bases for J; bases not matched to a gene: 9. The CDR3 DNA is TGTGCCAGCAGTGAGGTGACAGGGCTGGGAGAAAAACTGTTTTTT. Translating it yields CASSEVTGLGEKLFF.

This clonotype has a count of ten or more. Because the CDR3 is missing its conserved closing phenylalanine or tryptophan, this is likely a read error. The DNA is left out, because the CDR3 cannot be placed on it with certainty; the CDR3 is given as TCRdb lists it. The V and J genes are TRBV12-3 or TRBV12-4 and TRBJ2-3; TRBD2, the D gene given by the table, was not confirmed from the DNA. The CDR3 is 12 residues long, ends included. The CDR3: CASRWGSGGLSN.

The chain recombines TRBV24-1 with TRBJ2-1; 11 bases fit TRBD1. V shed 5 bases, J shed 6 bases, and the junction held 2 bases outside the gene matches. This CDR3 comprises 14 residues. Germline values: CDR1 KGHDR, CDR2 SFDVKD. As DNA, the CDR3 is TGTGCCACCAGTGGAGGACAGGGGGCCAATGAGCAGTTCTTC. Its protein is CATSGGQGANEQFF.

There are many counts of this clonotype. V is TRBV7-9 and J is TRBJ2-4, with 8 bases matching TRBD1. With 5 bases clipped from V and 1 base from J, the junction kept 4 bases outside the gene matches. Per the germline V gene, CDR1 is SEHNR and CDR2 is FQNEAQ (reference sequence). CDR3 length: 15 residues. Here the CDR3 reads CASSLDRGAKNIQYF. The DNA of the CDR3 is TGTGCCAGCAGCCTCGACAGGGGTGCCAAAAACATTCAGTACTTC. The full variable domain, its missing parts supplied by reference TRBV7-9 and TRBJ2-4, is DTGVSQNPRHKITKRGQNVTFRCDPISEHNRLYWYRQTLGQGPEFLTYFQNEAQLEKSRLLSDRFSAERPKGSFSTLEIQRTEQGDSAMYLCASSLDRGAKNIQYFGAGTRLSVL.

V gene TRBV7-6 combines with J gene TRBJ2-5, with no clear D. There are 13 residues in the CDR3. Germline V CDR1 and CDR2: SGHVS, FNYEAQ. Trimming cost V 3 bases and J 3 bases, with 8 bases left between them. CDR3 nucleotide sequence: TGTGCCAGCAGCTTCGCCCTTGAAGAGACCCAGTACTTC. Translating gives CASSFALEETQYF.

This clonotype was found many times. The CDR3 loop reads CSGGPNTGELFF. The CDR3 nucleotides read TGCTCAGGGGGTCCGAACACCGGGGAGCTGTTTTTT. V and J are TRBV20-1 and TRBJ2-2; 7 positions agree with TRBD1. Germline CDR1 DFQATT, CDR2 SNEGSKA (reference sequence). The CDR3 spans 12 residues.

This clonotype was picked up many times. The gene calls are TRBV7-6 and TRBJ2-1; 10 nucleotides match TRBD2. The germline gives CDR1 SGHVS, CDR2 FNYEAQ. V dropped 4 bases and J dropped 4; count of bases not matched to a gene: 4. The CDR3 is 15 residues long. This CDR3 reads CASSSASGGYNEQFF. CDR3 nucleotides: TGTGCCAGCAGCTCTGCTAGCGGGGGTTACAATGAGCAGTTCTTC.

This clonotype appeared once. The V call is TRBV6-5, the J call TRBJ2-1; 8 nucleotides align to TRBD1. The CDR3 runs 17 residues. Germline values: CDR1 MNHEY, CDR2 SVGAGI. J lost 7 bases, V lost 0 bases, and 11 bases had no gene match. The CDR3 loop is CASSYSILGTGWNEQFF. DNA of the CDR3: TGTGCCAGCAGTTACTCGATTCTAGGGACAGGATGGAATGAGCAGTTCTTC.

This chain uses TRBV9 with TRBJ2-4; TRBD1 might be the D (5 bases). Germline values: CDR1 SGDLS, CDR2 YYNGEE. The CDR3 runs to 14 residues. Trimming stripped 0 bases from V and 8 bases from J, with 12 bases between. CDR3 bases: TGTGCCAGCAGCGTAGGGGGCGGAATTGACATTCAGTACTTC. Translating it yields CASSVGGGIDIQYF.

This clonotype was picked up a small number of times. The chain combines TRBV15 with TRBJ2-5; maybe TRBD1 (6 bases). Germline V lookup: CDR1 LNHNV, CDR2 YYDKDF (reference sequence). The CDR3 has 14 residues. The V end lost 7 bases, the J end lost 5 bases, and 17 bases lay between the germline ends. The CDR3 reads CATTPRTAAETQYF. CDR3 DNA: TGTGCCACCACCCCGAGGACAGCAGCCGAGACCCAGTACTTC.

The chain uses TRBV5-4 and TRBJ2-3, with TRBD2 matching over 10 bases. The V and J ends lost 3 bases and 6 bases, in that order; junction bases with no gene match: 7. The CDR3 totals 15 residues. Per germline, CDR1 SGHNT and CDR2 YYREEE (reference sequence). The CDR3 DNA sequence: TGTGCCAGCAGCTCCGGAGCGGGGGGGCCTGATACGCAGTATTTT. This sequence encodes CASSSGAGGPDTQYF.

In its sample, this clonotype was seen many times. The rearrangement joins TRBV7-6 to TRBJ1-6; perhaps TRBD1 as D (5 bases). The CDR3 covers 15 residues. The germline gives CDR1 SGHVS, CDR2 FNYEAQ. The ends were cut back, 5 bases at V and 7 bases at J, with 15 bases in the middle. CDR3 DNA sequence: TGTGCCAGCAGCCCCGAGGGACGGGCCAATTCACCCCTCCACTTT. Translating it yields CASSPEGRANSPLHF.

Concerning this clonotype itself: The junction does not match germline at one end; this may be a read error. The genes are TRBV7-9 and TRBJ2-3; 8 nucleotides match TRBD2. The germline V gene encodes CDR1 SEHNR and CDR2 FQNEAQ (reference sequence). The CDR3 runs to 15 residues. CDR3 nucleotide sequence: TGTGTCAGCAGCCCAAGCGGGAGCAGCACAGATACGCAGTATTTT. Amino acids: CVSSPSGSSTDTQYF. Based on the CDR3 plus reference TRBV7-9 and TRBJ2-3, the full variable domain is DTGVSQNPRHKITKRGQNVTFRCDPISEHNRLYWYRQTLGQGPEFLTYFQNEAQLEKSRLLSDRFSAERPKGSFSTLEIQRTEQGDSAMYLCVSSPSGSSTDTQYFGPGTRLTVL.

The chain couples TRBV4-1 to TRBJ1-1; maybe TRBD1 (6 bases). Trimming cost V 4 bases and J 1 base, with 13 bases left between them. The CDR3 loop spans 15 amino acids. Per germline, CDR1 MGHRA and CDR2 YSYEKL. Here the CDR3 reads CASSPGVVPNTEAFF. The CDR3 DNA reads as TGCGCCAGCAGCCCAGGGGTAGTTCCGAACACTGAAGCTTTCTTT.

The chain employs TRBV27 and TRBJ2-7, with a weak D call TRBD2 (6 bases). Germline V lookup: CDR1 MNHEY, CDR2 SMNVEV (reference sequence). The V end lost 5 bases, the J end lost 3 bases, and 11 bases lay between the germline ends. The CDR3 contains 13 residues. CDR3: CASSASVGYEQYF. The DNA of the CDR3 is TGTGCCAGCAGTGCTAGCGTGGGCTACGAGCAGTACTTC.

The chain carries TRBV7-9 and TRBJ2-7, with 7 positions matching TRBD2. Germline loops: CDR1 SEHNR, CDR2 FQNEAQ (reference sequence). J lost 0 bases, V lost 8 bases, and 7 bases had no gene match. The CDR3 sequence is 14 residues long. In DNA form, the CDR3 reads TGTGCCAGCCGAGGGGACTACCCCTCCTACGAGCAGTACGTC. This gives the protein CASRGDYPSYEQYV.